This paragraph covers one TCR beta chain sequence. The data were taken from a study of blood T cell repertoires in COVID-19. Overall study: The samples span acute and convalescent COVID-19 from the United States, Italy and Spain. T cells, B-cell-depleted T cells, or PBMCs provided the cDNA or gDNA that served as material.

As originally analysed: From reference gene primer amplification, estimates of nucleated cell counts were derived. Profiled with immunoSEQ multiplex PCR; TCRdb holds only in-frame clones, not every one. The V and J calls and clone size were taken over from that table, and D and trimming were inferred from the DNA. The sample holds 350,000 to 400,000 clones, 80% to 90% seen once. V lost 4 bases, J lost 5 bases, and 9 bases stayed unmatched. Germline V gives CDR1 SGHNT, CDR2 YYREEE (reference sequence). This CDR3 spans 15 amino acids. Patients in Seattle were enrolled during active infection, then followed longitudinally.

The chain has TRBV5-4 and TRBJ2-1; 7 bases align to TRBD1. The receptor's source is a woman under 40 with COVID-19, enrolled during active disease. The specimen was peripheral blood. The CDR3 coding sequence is TGTGCCAGCAGCCTCCTCGGACAGGCAAACAATGAGCAGTTCTTC. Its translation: CASSLLGQANNEQFF.